The clone carrying this T cell receptor (beta chain) has a handful of counts. Other nucleotide sequences from this sample produce the same CDR3. This record belongs to a study of shared clonotypes between healthy human individuals. The CDR3 is 15 amino acids. Germline V gives CDR1 MDHEN, CDR2 SYDVKM. V was trimmed by 3 bases and J by 0 bases, leaving 9 bases between them. Repertoires were generated with immunoSEQ multiplex PCR, while TCRdb's copy carries only in-frame clones and drops some. The sample shows about 600,000 clones, roughly 79% of them seen only once. This chain joins TRBV28 and TRBJ1-5; D is perhaps TRBD1 (5 bases). Sequenced input: PBMCs. The receptor's source is a woman in her 40s in good health. Some clones in this sample may be carry-over from other donors' samples. Written as DNA, the CDR3 is TGTGCCAGCAGTTTGGCAGGGTATAGCAATCAGCCCCAGCATTTT. It codes for CASSLAGYSNQPQHF.